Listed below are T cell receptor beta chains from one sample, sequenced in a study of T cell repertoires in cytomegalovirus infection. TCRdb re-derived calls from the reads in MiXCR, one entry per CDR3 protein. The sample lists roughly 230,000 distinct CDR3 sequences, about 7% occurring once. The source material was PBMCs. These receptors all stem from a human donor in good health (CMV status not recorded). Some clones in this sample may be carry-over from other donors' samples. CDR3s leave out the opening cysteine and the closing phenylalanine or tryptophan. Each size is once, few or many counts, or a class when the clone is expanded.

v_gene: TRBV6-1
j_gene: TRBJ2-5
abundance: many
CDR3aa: ASKTGGEQETQY

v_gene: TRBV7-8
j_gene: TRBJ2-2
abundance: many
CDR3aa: ASSTDRLRDTGELF

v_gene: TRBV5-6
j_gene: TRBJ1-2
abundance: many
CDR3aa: ASSRLTGEGGYT

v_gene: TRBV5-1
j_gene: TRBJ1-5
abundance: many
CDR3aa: ASTDGPGSPQH

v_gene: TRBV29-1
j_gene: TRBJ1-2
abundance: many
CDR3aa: SVEDRGDNYGYT

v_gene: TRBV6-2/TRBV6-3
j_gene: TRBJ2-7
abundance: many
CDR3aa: ASSYSGVLPYEQY

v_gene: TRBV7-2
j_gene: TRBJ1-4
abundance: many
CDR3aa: ASSAGREKLF

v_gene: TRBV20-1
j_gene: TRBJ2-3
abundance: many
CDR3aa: SVRDLLTDTQY

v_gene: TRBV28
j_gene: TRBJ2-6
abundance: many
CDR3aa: ASSWGQGLTGANVLT

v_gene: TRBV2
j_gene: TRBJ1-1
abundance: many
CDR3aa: ASSGARGTEAF

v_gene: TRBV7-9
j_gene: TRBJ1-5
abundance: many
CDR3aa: ASSYGQGGHQPQH